Listed here are 19 T cell receptor beta chains from one sample, sequenced in a study of follicular helper T cells after annual influenza vaccination. Here immunoSEQ multiplex PCR was the method, and the copy in TCRdb shows in-frame clones only, minus some. The sample lists roughly 7,000 clones, 84% occurring once. Time point: 2015-2016 season, 7 days after influenza vaccination. Source: CXCR5- memory CD4+ T cells sorted from blood, taken 7 days after influenza vaccination. These receptors came from an adult who received the influenza vaccine.

The rearrangement uses TRBV28 and TRBJ1-5; a weak D match, TRBD1 (5 bases). The CDR3 has 16 residues. In germline, CDR1 is MDHEN, CDR2 SYDVKM. V shed 5 bases and J shed 6 bases, with 20 bases lying between them. In nucleotides, the CDR3 is TGTGCCAGCAGTCCTTATGAGGGGCGGGGCGGTCAGCCCCAGCATTTT. Translation gives CASSPYEGRGGQPQHF.

This clone was seen only once. This chain joins TRBV11-3 and TRBJ2-3; TRBD1 is a possible D gene (5 bases). CDR1 and CDR2 from the germline V gene are SGHNT and YENEEA. The CDR3 is 16 amino acids. The V end lost 5 bases, the J end lost 0 bases, and 15 bases lay between the germline ends. The CDR3 loop is CASSKSNGASTDTQYF. The CDR3 DNA follows: TGTGCCAGCAGCAAAAGTAATGGGGCTAGCACAGATACGCAGTATTTT.

This chain uses TRBV21-1 with TRBJ2-1; TRBD1 was called by the table and not checked on the DNA. TRBV21-1 is labeled a pseudogene. The CDR3 consists of 14 residues. DNA of the CDR3: TGTGCCAGCAGCAAATCACCAGGGTCAAATGAGCAGTTCTTC. It specifies CASSKSPGSNEQFF.

There are a few counts of this clone. The rearrangement joins TRBV30 to TRBJ2-7; 8 positions match TRBD2. Germline assignment: CDR1 GTSNPN and CDR2 SVGIG (reference sequence). Losses at the gene ends were 3 bases for V and 2 bases for J; bases not matched to a gene: 6. The CDR3 totals 14 residues. CDR3 in amino acids: CAWRERAGAYEQYF. CDR3 sequence (DNA): TGTGCCTGGAGGGAACGAGCGGGGGCCTACGAGCAGTACTTC.

The chain carries TRBV9 and TRBJ1-5; the D is unclear. V dropped 0 bases and J dropped 4 bases, with 5 bases sitting between them. The CDR3 is 13 amino acids. In germline, CDR1 is SGDLS, CDR2 YYNGEE. The CDR3 DNA reads as TGTGCCAGCAGCGTAGACCAAAATCAGCCCCAGCATTTT. Encoded protein: CASSVDQNQPQHF.

In its sample, this clone was seen once. The DNA of the CDR3 is TGTGCCAGTAGTTCCGACAGGGGATTCAATCAGCCCCAGCATTTT. The encoded protein is CASSSDRGFNQPQHF. The chain links TRBV19 to TRBJ1-5, with 8 bases fitting TRBD1. The trim removed 5 bases at V and 3 bases at J, leaving 6 bases unmatched. Germline assignment: CDR1 LNHDA and CDR2 SQIVND (reference sequence). This CDR3 contains 15 residues.

This clone was seen only a few times. The gene calls are TRBV7-2 and TRBJ2-2; TRBD2 matches at 8 bases. Germline V gene sequence: CDR1 SGHTA, CDR2 FQGNSA. The CDR3 is 17 amino acids. With 2 bases clipped from V and 2 bases from J, the junction kept 7 bases outside the gene matches. The CDR3 bases are TGTGCCAGCAGCTTAAGGGGACTAGGTACTAACACCGGGGAGCTGTTTTTT. Its translation: CASSLRGLGTNTGELFF.

The CDR3 is CASSLRLNTEAFF. The CDR3, as DNA: TGTGCCAGCAGCCTGAGACTGAACACTGAAGCTTTCTTT. V usage is TRBV9 and J usage is TRBJ1-1, with unresolved D. CDR3 size: 13 residues. In germline, CDR1 is SGDLS, CDR2 YYNGEE. The ends were cut back, 4 bases at V and 0 bases at J, with 7 bases in the middle.

The rearrangement joins TRBV7-2 to TRBJ1-4; TRBD1 matches at 8 bases. Losses at the gene ends were 5 bases for V and 7 bases for J; bases not matched to a gene: 6. Germline-derived CDR1 and CDR2 are SGHTA and FQGNSA. The CDR3 extends over 14 amino acids. CDR3 residues: CASSQDRGGEKLFF. The DNA of the CDR3 is TGTGCCAGCAGCCAAGACAGGGGTGGTGAAAAACTGTTTTTT.

V gene TRBV21-1 combines with J gene TRBJ2-1; the table assigns TRBD2, which was not confirmed against the DNA. TRBV21-1 is described as a pseudogene. The CDR3 extends over 11 amino acids. DNA for the CDR3: TGTGCCAGCAGCAAAGGAGCTGAGCAGTTCTTC. This codes for CASSKGAEQFF.

The V gene is TRBV27, the J gene TRBJ2-1, with 7 nucleotides matching TRBD1. Germline trimming cut 3 bases from V and 3 bases from J; bases unmatched to any gene: 8. This CDR3 has 16 amino acids. Germline CDR1 is MNHEY and CDR2 is SMNVEV (reference sequence). The CDR3 DNA reads TGTGCCAGCAGTTTGCACAGGGGACGGAACTACAATGAGCAGTTCTTC. Protein product: CASSLHRGRNYNEQFF.

V is TRBV15 and J is TRBJ2-7, with a possible D match to TRBD2 (5 bases). The CDR3 length is 14 residues. Trimming shortened V by 1 base and J by 6 bases, and 13 bases separated the two germline ends. Germline CDR1 reads LNHNV; CDR2 reads YYDKDF (reference sequence). The CDR3 protein is CATSRVRDASEQYF. The CDR3 region has the DNA TGTGCCACCAGCAGAGTTCGGGATGCCTCCGAGCAGTACTTC.

This sequence joins TRBV10-3 and TRBJ1-4, with unresolved D. CDR3 length: 16 residues. V lost 0 bases and J lost 0, with 8 bases in between. Germline CDR1 and CDR2: ENHRY and SYGVKD. CDR3 sequence reads: CAISESGSPTNEKLFF. Written as DNA, the CDR3 is TGTGCCATCAGTGAGTCTGGGTCCCCAACTAATGAAAAACTGTTTTTT.

The V call is TRBV11-1, the J call TRBJ1-2; TRBD1 might be the D (5 bases). The germline V and J ends were trimmed by 1 base and 7 bases, with 13 bases remaining between them. This CDR3 is 14 amino acids long. From germline, CDR1 is SGHAT and CDR2 FQDESV (reference sequence). Here the CDR3 reads CASSLEEGMAGYTF. In DNA form, the CDR3 reads TGTGCCAGCAGCTTAGAGGAGGGGATGGCTGGCTACACCTTC. The whole variable domain, remainder taken from reference TRBV11-1 and TRBJ1-2, is EAEVAQSPRYKITEKSQAVAFWCDPISGHATLYWYRQILGQGPELLVQFQDESVVDDSQLPKDRFSAERLKGVDSTLKIQPAELGDSAMYLCASSLEEGMAGYTFGSGTRLTVV.

The J gene is TRBJ1-2, the V gene TRBV25-1, with D perhaps matching TRBD1 (5 bases). There are 13 residues in the CDR3. Between the trimmed V and J ends, which lost 5 bases and 6 bases, there was a span of 13 bases. The germline gives CDR1 MGHDK, CDR2 SYGVNS. The CDR3 loop is CASSLRGRDGYTF. The CDR3 DNA follows: TGTGCCAGCAGTCTGAGGGGAAGGGATGGCTACACCTTC.

This clone has a single count. The rearrangement links TRBV19 to TRBJ2-3, with 8 bases identical to TRBD2. The V segment lost 4 bases and the J segment 2 bases; nucleotides outside the gene matches: 5. Germline CDR1 is LNHDA and CDR2 is SQIVND (reference sequence). CDR3 size: 15 residues. The CDR3 spells CASSTSGSITDTQYF. The DNA of the CDR3 is TGTGCCAGTAGTACCAGCGGGAGCATCACAGATACGCAGTATTTT.

This chain links TRBV7-3 with TRBJ2-1, with a possible D match to TRBD2 (6 bases). The CDR3 spans 15 residues. The germline V and J ends were trimmed by 4 bases and 7 bases, with 17 bases remaining between them. The germline gives CDR1 SGHTA, CDR2 FQGTGA. CDR3 sequence (DNA): TGTGCCAGCAGCTCCCACCTGACTAGTTTTAATGAGCAGTTCTTC. It is translated as CASSSHLTSFNEQFF. Variable domain in full (rest from reference TRBV7-3 and TRBJ2-1): GAGVSQTPSNKVTEKGKYVELRCDPISGHTALYWYRQSLGQGPEFLIYFQGTGAADDSGLPNDRFFAVRPEGSVSTLKIQRTERGDSAVYLCASSSHLTSFNEQFFGPGTRLTVL.

V gene TRBV5-6 combines with J gene TRBJ2-7, with 10 bases matching TRBD2. Germline CDR1 SGHDT, CDR2 YYEEEE. The length of the CDR3 is 15 residues. The junction had 9 bases not matched to a gene; V was cut back by 5 bases and J by 4 bases. The CDR3 sequence: CASRPGLAAVYEQYF. The CDR3 DNA sequence: TGTGCCAGCAGACCCGGACTAGCGGCAGTTTACGAGCAGTACTTC.

This chain links TRBV25-1 with TRBJ2-2, with a possible D match to TRBD1 (6 bases). Germline values: CDR1 MGHDK, CDR2 SYGVNS. This CDR3 comprises 15 residues. The V end was cut by 1 base, the J end by 1 base, with 7 bases between. The CDR3 protein is CASSELGQNTGELFF. The CDR3 DNA sequence: TGTGCCAGCAGTGAATTGGGACAGAACACCGGGGAGCTGTTTTTT.